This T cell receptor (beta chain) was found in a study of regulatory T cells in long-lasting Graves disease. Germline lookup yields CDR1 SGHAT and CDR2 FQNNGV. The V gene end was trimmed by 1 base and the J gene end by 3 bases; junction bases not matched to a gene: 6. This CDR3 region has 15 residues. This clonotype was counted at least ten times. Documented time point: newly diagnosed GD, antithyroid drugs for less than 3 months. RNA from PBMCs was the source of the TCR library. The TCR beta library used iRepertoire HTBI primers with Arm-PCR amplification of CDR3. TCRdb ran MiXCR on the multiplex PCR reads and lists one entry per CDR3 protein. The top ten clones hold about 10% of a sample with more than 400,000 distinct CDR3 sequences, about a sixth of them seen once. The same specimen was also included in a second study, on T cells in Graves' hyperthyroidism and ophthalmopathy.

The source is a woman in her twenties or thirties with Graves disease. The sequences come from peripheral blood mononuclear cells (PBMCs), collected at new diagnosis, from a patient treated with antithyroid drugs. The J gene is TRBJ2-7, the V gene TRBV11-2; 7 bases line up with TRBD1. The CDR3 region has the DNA TGTGCCAGCAGCTTAGGGATGGGACAGAACTACGAGCAGTACTTC. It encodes CASSLGMGQNYEQYF. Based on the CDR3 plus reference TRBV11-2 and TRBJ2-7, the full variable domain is EAGVAQSPRYKIIEKRQSVAFWCNPISGHATLYWYQQILGQGPKLLIQFQNNGVVDDSQLPKDRFSAERLKGVDSTLKIQPAKLEDSAVYLCASSLGMGQNYEQYFGPGTRLTVT.